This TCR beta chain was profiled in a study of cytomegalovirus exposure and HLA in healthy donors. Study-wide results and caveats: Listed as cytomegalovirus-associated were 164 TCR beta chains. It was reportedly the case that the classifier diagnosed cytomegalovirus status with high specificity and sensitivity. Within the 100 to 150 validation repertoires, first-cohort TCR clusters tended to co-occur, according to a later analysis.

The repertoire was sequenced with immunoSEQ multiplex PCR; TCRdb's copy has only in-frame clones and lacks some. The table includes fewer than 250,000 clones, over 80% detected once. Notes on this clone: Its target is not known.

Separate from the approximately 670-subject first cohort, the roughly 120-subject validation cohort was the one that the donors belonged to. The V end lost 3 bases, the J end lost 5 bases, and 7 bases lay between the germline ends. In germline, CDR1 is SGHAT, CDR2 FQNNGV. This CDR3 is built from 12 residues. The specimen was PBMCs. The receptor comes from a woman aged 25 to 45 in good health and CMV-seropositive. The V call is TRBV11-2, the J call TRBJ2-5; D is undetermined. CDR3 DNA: TGTGCCAGCAGCTTTATGGGGGAGACCCAGTACTTC. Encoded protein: CASSFMGETQYF.